This TCR beta chain was retrieved from a study of early stage breast cancer tumors. General study findings and limits: Tumors had about 2.5-fold higher T cell density and higher clonality than adjacent normal breast tissue.

V gave up 2 bases and J gave up 4 bases, with 8 bases separating them. Germline CDR1 is SEHNR and CDR2 is FQNEAQ (reference sequence). The CDR3 is made up of 13 amino acids. Comments on this clone: Its antigen is unknown.

Here immunoSEQ multiplex PCR was the method, and the copy in TCRdb shows in-frame clones only, minus some. The repertoire holds some 41,000 clones, with 55% to 75% as singletons. Sequencing input: blood. This TCR was sampled from a person between 50 and 60 years old with breast cancer. V gene TRBV7-9 combines with J gene TRBJ1-1; a weak D match, TRBD1 (6 bases). The CDR3 bases are TGTGCCAGCAGCTTACTAGGGGGCACTGAAGCTTTCTTT. It is translated as CASSLLGGTEAFF.